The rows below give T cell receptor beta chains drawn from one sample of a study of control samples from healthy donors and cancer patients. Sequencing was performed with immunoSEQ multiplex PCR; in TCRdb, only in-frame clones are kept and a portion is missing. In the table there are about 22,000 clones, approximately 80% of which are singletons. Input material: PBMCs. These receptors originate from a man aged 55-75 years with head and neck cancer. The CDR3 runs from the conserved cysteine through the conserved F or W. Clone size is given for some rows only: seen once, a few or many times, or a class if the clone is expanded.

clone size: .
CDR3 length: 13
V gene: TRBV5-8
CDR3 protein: CASSFGDYYGYTF

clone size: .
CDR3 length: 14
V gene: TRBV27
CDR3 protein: CASSLQGGNQPQHF

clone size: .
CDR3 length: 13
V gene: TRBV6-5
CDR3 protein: CASLPSGNSPLHF

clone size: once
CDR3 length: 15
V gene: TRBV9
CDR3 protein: CASSPRWGRDSPLHF

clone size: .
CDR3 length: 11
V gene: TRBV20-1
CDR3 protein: CSARGPDTQYF

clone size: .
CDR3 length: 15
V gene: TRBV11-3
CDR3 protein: CASSQSTTGVAEQYF

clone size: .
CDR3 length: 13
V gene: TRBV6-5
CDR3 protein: CASSNDRDGKLFF

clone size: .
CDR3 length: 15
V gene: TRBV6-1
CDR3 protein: CASSRGTVSGNTIYF

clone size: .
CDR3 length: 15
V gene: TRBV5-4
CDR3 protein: CASSLDGREEETQYF

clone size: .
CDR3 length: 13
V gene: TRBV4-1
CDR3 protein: CASSQDETYEQYF

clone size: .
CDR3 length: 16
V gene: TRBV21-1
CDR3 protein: CASSTSGPQSSYEQYF

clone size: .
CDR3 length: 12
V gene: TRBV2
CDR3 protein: CASIRGADTQYF

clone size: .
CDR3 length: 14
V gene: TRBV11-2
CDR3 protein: CASSLVAGDTEAFF